The rows below give T cell receptor beta chains drawn from one sample of a study of blood T cell repertoires in COVID-19. Assay used: immunoSEQ multiplex PCR; TCRdb lists only in-frame clones, some missing. The repertoire holds some 140,000 clones, with about four fifths as singletons. The sample consisted of PBMCs or T cells enriched from blood (not recorded which). The receptors originated from a man aged 35 to 55 with acute COVID-19. Each CDR3 is given with its conserved first and last residue. Each record gives: V gene, CDR3 protein.

TRBV3-1/TRBV3-2	CASSQNQGTDTQYF
TRBV4-2	CASSQGIAGNQFF
TRBV7-9	CASSLGSRGYTF
TRBV1	CTSSQVRGANTEAFF
TRBV7-2	CASSLALSHEQFF
TRBV30	CAWSLTGGSDEQYF
TRBV28	CASSPWTGGSGNTIYF
TRBV19	CASSTGTRNEQFF
TRBV4-3	CASSQDPRDSGYTF
TRBV7-9	CASSPHSAGVDYNEQFF
TRBV4-1	CASSQKLAGGHEGETQYF
TRBV7-6	CASSPGRGTETQYF
TRBV29-1	CSVVPGAPFNYGYTF